What follows is one T cell receptor beta chain and its context. Its cognate antigen is unknown. The sample originates from a study of CD8 T cells in Susac syndrome. Study results and limitations: The study's TCR sequencing and HLA analysis covered a relatively small number of individuals, and the study acknowledged this.

With random hexamers, reverse transcription was performed on roughly 0.45 to 1 ug of RNA. Each CDR3 protein gets one entry after TCRdb re-called the immunoSEQ multiplex PCR reads with MiXCR. Here the sample spans some 50,000 distinct CDR3 sequences, over 90% being singletons. CDR3 length equals 15 residues. Trimming removed 9 bases from V and 2 bases from J; junction bases left unmatched: 7. The germline gives CDR1 LGHDT, CDR2 YNNKEL (reference sequence). V gene TRBV3-1 combines with J gene TRBJ2-1, with TRBD1 matching 10 bases. The TCR was taken from a human donor with Susac syndrome. Sequenced: CD8+ T cells from PBMCs. CDR3 sequence: CASVTGTGAYNEQFF. CDR3 nucleotides: TGTGCCAGTGTAACCGGGACAGGGGCCTACAATGAGCAGTTCTTC.